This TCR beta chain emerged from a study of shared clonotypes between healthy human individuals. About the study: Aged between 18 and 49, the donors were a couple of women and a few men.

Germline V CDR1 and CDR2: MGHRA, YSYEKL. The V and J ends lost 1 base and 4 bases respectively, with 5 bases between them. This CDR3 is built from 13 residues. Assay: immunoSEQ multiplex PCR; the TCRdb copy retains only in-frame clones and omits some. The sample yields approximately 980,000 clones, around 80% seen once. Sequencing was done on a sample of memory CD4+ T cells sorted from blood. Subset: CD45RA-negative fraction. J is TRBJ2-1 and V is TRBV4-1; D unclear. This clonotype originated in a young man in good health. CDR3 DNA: TGCGCCAGCAGCCAAGTGAGGTACAATGAGCAGTTCTTC. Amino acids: CASSQVRYNEQFF.